The 5 T cell receptor beta chains reported below all come from one sample, sequenced in a study of lymphopenia after photon versus proton radiotherapy. The repertoire was sequenced with immunoSEQ multiplex PCR; TCRdb's copy has only in-frame clones and lacks some. The data hold tens of thousands of clones, with roughly 84% observed a single time. Specimen: peripheral blood, collected from a patient treated with proton-based radiotherapy. These receptors were collected from a woman between 65 and 79 years old with pancreatic cancer. Some clones in this sample may be carry-over from other donors' samples.

V usage is TRBV25-1 and J usage is TRBJ1-2; D is undetermined. V was pared by 2 bases and J by 5 bases, with 12 bases between. CDR1 MGHDK and CDR2 SYGVNS come from the germline V gene. The CDR3 is 14 amino acids. The DNA of the CDR3 is TGTGCCAGCAGTGAAGAGGTAGGAGCGTATGGCTACACCTTC. It specifies CASSEEVGAYGYTF.

The V call is TRBV19, the J call TRBJ1-1; perhaps TRBD1 as D (5 bases). Trimming took off 1 base at V and 1 base at J, with 7 bases between the two ends. Germline CDR1 LNHDA, CDR2 SQIVND (reference sequence). This CDR3 region has 14 residues. The CDR3 is CASSIARGNTEAFF. As DNA, the CDR3 is TGTGCCAGTAGTATAGCAAGGGGGAACACTGAAGCTTTCTTT.

The genes are TRBV19 and TRBJ2-1, with TRBD2 matching 7 bases. The junction had 20 bases not matched to a gene; V was cut back by 5 bases and J by 4 bases. Germline CDR1 is LNHDA and CDR2 is SQIVND (reference sequence). This CDR3 has 19 amino acids. CDR3 amino acids: CASSPNPLDLAENYNEQFF. The CDR3 DNA reads TGTGCCAGTAGTCCCAACCCCCTAGATCTAGCGGAGAATTACAATGAGCAGTTCTTC.

The V and J genes are TRBV4-3 and TRBJ1-4; perhaps TRBD1 as D (5 bases). The CDR3 is made up of 15 amino acids. Per germline, CDR1 LGHNA and CDR2 YSLEER. The V and J ends lost 0 bases and 4 bases respectively, with 9 bases between them. Here the CDR3 reads CASSQDYRSNEKLFF. CDR3 sequence (DNA): TGCGCCAGCAGCCAAGATTACAGGAGTAATGAAAAACTGTTTTTT.

The rearrangement uses TRBV5-1 and TRBJ1-3; D not resolved. The CDR3 is made up of 14 amino acids. In germline, CDR1 is SGHRS, CDR2 YFSETQ. The V and J ends lost 0 bases and 0 bases respectively, with 4 bases between them. The CDR3 nucleotides read TGCGCCAGCAGCTTGGGTAGCTCTGGAAACACCATATATTTT. It yields the protein CASSLGSSGNTIYF.